This TCR beta chain comes out of a study of persistence of HIV-infected CD4 T cells. Study outcomes and limitations: Degenerate expanded CDR3beta sequences were enriched among CMV- and Gag-responding cells.

The immunoSEQ assay was version 4, run in survey mode. The protocol was immunoSEQ multiplex PCR, while the TCRdb copy is restricted to in-frame clones and leaves out a portion. The repertoire holds 50,000 to 65,000 clones, with over 60% as singletons. Germline values: CDR1 SGHNT, CDR2 YYREEE (reference sequence). Trimming cost V 7 bases and J 8 bases; bases outside gene matches: 9. The CDR3 runs to 13 residues. The stimulus was an HIV-1 Gag 15-mer peptide pool, 0.8 to 1 ug/peptide/mL. Memory cells lacking CD40L and CD69 with high CD45RO were sorted. Donors were HIV-1-infected adults who began suppressive ART during chronic infection. Stimulated PBMCs had first been depleted of CD8+ T cells. Turning to this clone: The antigen is unknown.

The specimen comprised CD4+ T cells sorted from PBMCs after approximately 19-hour stimulation, sampled from a patient who received antiretroviral therapy. J is TRBJ2-3 and V is TRBV5-4; 8 bases are a match to TRBD2. This clonotype originated in an adult man with HIV who was CMV-seropositive. The CDR3 loop is CASAPGGGVTQYF. The CDR3 bases are TGTGCCAGCGCCCCCGGGGGGGGCGTTACGCAGTATTTT.